This entry features one T cell receptor (beta chain) sequence. This specimen belongs to a study of shared T cell receptors in the human thymus. Here immunoSEQ multiplex PCR was the method, and the copy in TCRdb shows in-frame clones only, minus some. The sample consists of fewer than 700,000 clones, approximately 87% of them appearing once. Germline lookup yields CDR1 SGHNT and CDR2 YENEEA. The CDR3 contains 17 residues. Trimming at V came to 5 bases and at J to 5 bases, leaving 13 bases not matched to a gene. These same data were also listed under a study on human thymus T cells.

This receptor was taken from a boy younger than two with a congenital heart defect. Sequencing input: thymocytes. This chain uses TRBV11-3 with TRBJ2-3, with 10 positions matching TRBD1. DNA of the CDR3: TGTGCCAGCAGCCAAACGAGGACAGGGGGTAATCAAGATACGCAGTATTTT. Protein sequence: CASSQTRTGGNQDTQYF. The entire variable domain, with the rest obtained from reference TRBV11-3 and TRBJ2-3, is as follows: EAGVVQSPRYKIIEKKQPVAFWCNPISGHNTLYWYLQNLGQGPELLIRYENEEAVDDSQLPKDRFSAERLKGVDSTLKIQPAELGDSAVYLCASSQTRTGGNQDTQYFGPGTRLTVL.